A single T cell receptor (beta chain) is shown here with its context. The antigen it recognizes is unknown. It has no much larger one-base neighbor in the sample; base qualities were not kept. The entry originates in a study of siplizumab effects on memory and regulatory T cells (dated by TCRdb to about 2019). In the study overall: The study looked at the effect of siplizumab, an anti-CD2 antibody, on alloreactive T-cell subsets in allogeneic mixed lymphocyte reactions made from human PBMCs. Beyond this particular receptor, the publication reports: Roughly 75-97% of proliferating CD4+ or CD8+ clones could not be assigned a naive or memory phenotype. The cumulative frequency of alloreactive sequences traceable to unstimulated CD4+ memory T cells was significantly reduced by siplizumab. Unstimulated naive T cells appeared more diverse than memory T cells, and naive cells seemed to contribute substantially to the alloresponse. No functional confirmation was obtained for the suppressive function of proliferating Tregs from siplizumab cultures. Because sequences below about 10^-5 frequency were poorly captured, only a minor fraction of alloreactive clones could be mapped to unstimulated subsets. In reactions with siplizumab, an average of 68.8% of mappable alloreactive CD4+ clones were Treg-derived, compared with roughly 27% in control reactions.

Sorted unstimulated T cells and proliferating T cells recovered from mixed lymphocyte reactions underwent TCRbeta CDR3 sequencing. Fresh whole blood from around 10 HLA-typed healthy donors was used as the source from which PBMCs were isolated. To map where alloreactive clones came from, CD4+ regulatory T cells in the unstimulated state were FACS-sorted. Reading the germline V gene (reference sequence) gives CDR1 LNHDA and CDR2 SQIVND. The CDR3 measures 13 amino acids from cysteine to phenylalanine. Kept here is only the CDR3 DNA, which spans 39 bases and is read in frame from base 1. A distance of 16 bases separates the germline ends of V and J, which lose 7 bases and 9 bases respectively. The library was prepared using the immunoSEQ multiplex PCR assay. The deep sequencing platform assayed some 98,000 TCR templates per sample. Genomic DNA extracted from sorted T cells was the material used for TCRbeta CDR3 sequencing. Processing in the source paper ran as follows. The R programming language was used for clonal analysis of TCRbeta CDR3 data. Alloreactive CD4+ and CD8+ clones were identified by comparing unstimulated samples to CFSE-low samples taken after the reaction. Regulatory or non-regulatory origin of alloreactive CD4+ clones was assigned by matching sequences to the sorted unstimulated Treg and non-Treg repertoires. Here the immuneACCESS table is served through TCRdb, limited to in-frame sequences with V and J called. Missing clones are a known gap in these copies; in checked studies unresolved V genes cover under half, and the rest lacks a known reason. The V and J calls and clone size come from that table; D and trimming were worked out from the DNA. The sample table contains 85,000 to 130,000 clones; only one count was recorded for roughly 94% of them. The biggest ten clones account for roughly 0.62% of the sample.

The receptor chain draws on TRBV19 and TRBJ2-1, and possibly TRBD1, on 6 matching bases. The sample was Tregs sorted from blood. The clonotype was recovered from a human donor in good health. The CDR3 sequence is CASTPRGIAEQFF. The sequence in DNA is TGTGCCAGTACCCCCAGGGGCATCGCTGAGCAGTTCTTC.